Below, 3 T cell receptor beta chains from the same sample are listed, as sequenced in a study of prognosis after radiotherapy for stage I lung cancer. Genomic DNA served as the source from which two-round multiplex PCR generated TCR beta CDR3 amplicons. Primers specific to each TRBV and TRBJ gene drove first-round PCR. TCRdb re-analysed the multiplex PCR reads in MiXCR, keeping a single row per CDR3 protein. The data hold 30,000 to 40,000 distinct CDR3 sequences, with around a third observed a single time. Sequences were derived from PBMCs, sampled before or after stereotactic body radiation therapy (not recorded which). All receptors come from a donor of 50 years or more with non-small cell lung cancer.

V and J are TRBV6-1 and TRBJ1-2; the D is unclear. Germline assignment: CDR1 MNHNS and CDR2 SASEGT. The ends were cut back, 2 bases at V and 2 bases at J, with 6 bases in the middle. The CDR3 has 13 amino acids. The CDR3 bases are TGTGCCAGCAGTGAAATGACCAACTATGGCTACACCTTC. It specifies CASSEMTNYGYTF.

This clonotype was recorded many times. V gene TRBV3-1 combines with J gene TRBJ1-3; 8 bases match TRBD1. Germline V gene sequence: CDR1 LGHDT, CDR2 YNNKEL (reference sequence). The junction had 12 bases not matched to a gene; V was cut back by 0 bases and J by 11 bases. This CDR3 comprises 16 residues. The DNA of the CDR3 is TGTGCCAGCAGCCAAGATGCAGGGACAGGAACGAAGGCCATATATTTT. Its translation: CASSQDAGTGTKAIYF.

This clonotype was recorded at least ten times. The DNA for the CDR3 is TGTGCCAGCAGCCAACCGGAGGGGGAAGGAAACAATCAGCCCCAGCATTTT. Translating gives CASSQPEGEGNNQPQHF. This chain joins TRBV3-1 and TRBJ1-5; perhaps TRBD1 as D (6 bases). V shed 2 bases and J shed 3 bases, with 17 bases lying between them. This CDR3 comprises 17 residues. Germline assignment: CDR1 LGHDT and CDR2 YNNKEL (reference sequence).